What follows describes a single T cell receptor (beta chain). The antigen is not known. This table comes from immunoSEQ multiplex PCR, and its TCRdb copy is limited to in-frame clones, with some not included. The sample includes about 59,000 clones, approximately 94% of them seen just once. This record belongs to a study of graft-versus-host responses after intestinal transplantation. After removal of 5 bases from V and 1 base from J, the junction contained 5 bases not matched to a gene. CDR1 and CDR2 from the germline V gene are SGHAT and FQDESV (reference sequence). The CDR3 length is 16 residues. The receptor was derived from a human donor who was the organ donor for an intestinal transplant. This sequence joins TRBV11-1 and TRBJ2-5, with 12 bases aligning to TRBD2. Sequencing was performed on unstimulated CD4+ T cells sorted from spleen or lymph node cells, taken before transplant. CDR3 DNA: TGTGCCAGCAGCCCGACTAGCGGGGGAACCCAAGAGACCCAGTACTTC. Its protein is CASSPTSGGTQETQYF.